This T cell receptor (beta chain) came from a study of T-cell reconstitution after alpha-beta-depleted transplantation in children. Germline CDR1 reads SGHKS; CDR2 reads YYEKEE (reference sequence). Trimming cost V 5 bases and J 4 bases, with 16 bases left between them. The CDR3 is 14 amino acids. This clonotype was picked up many times. Unique molecular identifiers were built into the TCRbeta library. TCRdb independently ran MiXCR on the PCR reads; one entry per CDR3 protein. The repertoire consists of approximately 210,000 distinct CDR3 sequences, with about 15% occurring once and the leading ten covering approximately 13%.

The sequencing used PBMCs from the stem cell graft donor, collected from the stem cell graft. This TCR came from a human donor who donated a stem cell graft to a child with acute lymphoblastic leukemia. The chain couples TRBV5-5 to TRBJ2-7; possibly TRBD1 or TRBD2 for D (5 bases each). The CDR3 region is CASRQRDGKYEQYF. The CDR3 nucleotides are TGTGCCAGCAGGCAAAGGGACGGGAAATACGAGCAGTACTTC.